This TCR beta chain was captured by sequencing in a study of post-analysis software for immune sequencing data. On this clonotype itself: Its antigen is not known.

Study results and caveats: Among roughly five TRBV segments more frequent in patients than controls were TRBV5-6, TRBV5-1 and TRBV20-1.

Unique-molecular-identifier-tagged TCR beta cDNA libraries were used. TCRdb re-derived calls from the PCR reads in MiXCR, one entry per CDR3 protein. The table lists roughly 670,000 distinct CDR3 sequences, over 45% of them singletons. Germline CDR1 and CDR2: SQVTM and ANQGSEA. Trimming left V 3 bases short and J 1 base short, with 6 bases between. The CDR3 loop spans 12 amino acids. The specimen was blood. This sequence originates from a girl aged 2-15 years with multiple sclerosis. This chain connects TRBV29-1 to TRBJ1-2; D is undetermined. CDR3 in amino acids: CSVDGDNYGYTF. The CDR3, as DNA: TGCAGCGTTGACGGGGATAACTATGGCTACACCTTC.